The T cell receptor (beta chain) described here comes from a study of technical replicates of blood from a handful of donors. Trimming cost V 7 bases and J 7 bases; bases outside gene matches: 13. The CDR3 has 16 amino acids. Germline-derived CDR1 and CDR2 are LNHDA and SQIVND (reference sequence). Assay: immunoSEQ multiplex PCR; the TCRdb copy retains only in-frame clones and omits some. This sample has about 75,000 clones, with 97% found just once. Sequences were obtained from T cells isolated from PBMCs. This receptor was taken from a human donor in good health. The genes are TRBV19 and TRBJ2-2; 9 bases agree with TRBD2. CDR3 amino acids: CASTAIAGEPGGELFF. The CDR3 DNA reads TGTGCCAGTACGGCCATAGCGGGAGAGCCTGGCGGGGAGCTGTTTTTT.